This entry concerns a single TCR beta chain. What it recognizes is unknown. The germline V and J ends were trimmed by 7 bases and 0 bases, with 9 bases remaining between them. The germline gives CDR1 SGHKS, CDR2 YYEKEE (reference sequence). CDR3 length: 13 amino acids. TCR beta cDNA libraries included unique molecular identifiers. TCRdb re-derived calls from the PCR reads in MiXCR, one entry per CDR3 protein. This table has hundreds of thousands of distinct CDR3 sequences, approximately 57% appearing once. The record originates from a study of post-analysis software for immune sequencing data. Study-wide results and caveats: Compared with controls, patients had more of about five TRBV segments, including TRBV5-6, TRBV5-1 and TRBV20-1.

Material for sequencing was blood. The sequence was collected from a girl aged 5-17 years with multiple sclerosis. The rearrangement links TRBV5-5 to TRBJ2-3; D is ambiguous. The CDR3 DNA follows: TGTGCCAGCGCAGTCGCTAGCACAGATACGCAGTATTTT. It is translated as CASAVASTDTQYF.